The clone carrying this T cell receptor beta chain turned up a few times. The sample is drawn from a study of graft-versus-host responses after intestinal transplantation. Germline loops: CDR1 GTSNPN, CDR2 SVGIG (reference sequence). The CDR3 is made up of 15 amino acids. With 2 bases clipped from V and 2 bases from J, the junction kept 7 bases outside the gene matches. Method: immunoSEQ multiplex PCR; TCRdb's copy keeps in-frame clones and lacks some. The sample has about 25,000 clones; approximately 40% are singletons. The reaction was completed, and proliferating CFSE-low CD3+CD4+ and CD3+CD8+ responders were then sorted. Overall study results and limits: Individuals who had graft-donor T cell macrochimerism had allografts that showed high graft-versus-host to host-versus-graft clonal ratios. Declines in HvG clones occurring early post-transplant were associated with peak circulating GvH clone levels.

This TCR came from a human patient who received an intestinal transplant. J is TRBJ2-5 and V is TRBV30; TRBD2 agrees at 8 bases. This material consisted of alloreactive CD4+ T cells from a mixed lymphocyte reaction culture, taken before intestinal transplant. Indicated subset: CFSE-low proliferating T cells sorted from roughly six-day pre-transplant mixed lymphocyte reaction (GvH or HvG direction). CDR3 bases: TGTGCCTGGAGTACCAGCGGGGGACCTCAAGAGACCCAGTACTTC. It yields the protein CAWSTSGGPQETQYF.